This note documents a single TCR beta chain sequence. Source study methods: Quantification of nucleated cells was approximated via reference gene primer amplification. The assay was immunoSEQ multiplex PCR, and TCRdb's table has in-frame clones only and misses some. That table is the source of V, J and clone size, and D and trimming were worked out from the DNA. The sample carries some 240,000 clones, 82% recorded once. The ends were cut back, 0 bases at V and 5 bases at J, with 8 bases in the middle. In germline, CDR1 is MNHNY, CDR2 SVGAGI (reference sequence). The CDR3 is made up of 14 amino acids. The entry originates in a study of blood T cell repertoires in COVID-19. Overall study context: The United States, Italy and Spain were the sources of the acute and convalescent COVID-19 samples. The cDNA or gDNA used as material had been derived from T cells, B-cell-depleted T cells, or PBMCs.

Sequenced: peripheral blood. V gene TRBV6-6 combines with J gene TRBJ1-5; maybe TRBD1 (6 bases). The clonotype comes from a woman in her sixties or seventies with active or convalescent COVID-19. CDR3 region: CASSYSQGYQPQHF. The CDR3 bases are TGTGCCAGCAGTTACTCCCAGGGGTATCAGCCCCAGCATTTT.